These 9 T cell receptor beta chains were all obtained from the same sample, sequenced in a study of control samples from healthy donors and cancer patients. This table comes from immunoSEQ multiplex PCR, and its TCRdb copy is limited to in-frame clones, with some not included. The profile shows 200,000 to 250,000 clones, just under 95% of them singletons. The sample taken for sequencing was blood. The receptors were gathered from a man aged 45-60 years in good health.

A single count supports this clone. The CDR3 region is CAREGLAGSYEQYV. The CDR3 coding sequence is TGCGCCAGAGAGGGACTAGCGGGCTCCTACGAGCAGTACGTC. The rearrangement uses TRBV5-1 and TRBJ2-7, with 12 bases matching TRBD2. V shed 8 bases, J shed 0 bases, and the junction held 3 bases outside the gene matches. The CDR3 is 14 residues long. Germline V gene sequence: CDR1 SGHRS, CDR2 YFSETQ.

The V call is TRBV18, the J call TRBJ2-7; 7 bases are shared with TRBD2. Germline CDR1 and CDR2: KGHSH and LQKENI. Germline trimming cut 5 bases from V and 6 bases from J; bases unmatched to any gene: 7. CDR3 length: 13 residues. CDR3 protein: CASSSGAVPEQYF. CDR3 bases: TGTGCCAGCTCAAGCGGGGCGGTCCCCGAGCAGTACTTC.

This clone came up a few times. This chain joins TRBV5-4 and TRBJ2-6, with TRBD1 as a possible D gene (6 bases). Germline values: CDR1 SGHNT, CDR2 YYREEE (reference sequence). This CDR3 comprises 16 residues. Between the trimmed V and J ends, which lost 0 bases and 4 bases, there was a span of 11 bases. CDR3 protein: CASSLAGANGANVLTF. The CDR3 DNA reads as TGTGCCAGCAGCTTGGCAGGGGCGAACGGGGCCAACGTCCTGACTTTC.

This CDR3 is CATSRSRGGPETQYF. The CDR3 DNA follows: TGTGCCACCAGCAGATCCAGGGGGGGGCCAGAGACCCAGTACTTC. V usage is TRBV15 and J usage is TRBJ2-5; the D call may be TRBD1 or TRBD2 (7 bases each). This CDR3 has 15 amino acids. The ends were cut back, 2 bases at V and 4 bases at J, with 14 bases in the middle. Germline V gene data show CDR1 as LNHNV and CDR2 as YYDKDF (reference sequence).

The rearrangement links TRBV19 to TRBJ1-2, with 7 bases fitting TRBD1. V gave up 9 bases and J gave up 3 bases; unmatched junction bases: 19. CDR3 length equals 17 residues. Germline-derived CDR1 and CDR2 are LNHDA and SQIVND (reference sequence). Here the CDR3 reads CASRLVHRTGYYYGYTF. The CDR3 nucleotides read TGTGCCAGCCGCCTCGTACATCGGACAGGATACTACTATGGCTACACCTTC.

The genes are TRBV6-6 and TRBJ2-1, with no clear D. Per germline, CDR1 MNHNY and CDR2 SVGAGI (reference sequence). This CDR3 spans 15 amino acids. V was clipped by 0 bases and J by 0 bases, with 6 bases between them. As DNA, the CDR3 is TGTGCCAGCAGTTACTCTCTGAGCTCCTACAATGAGCAGTTCTTC. This gives the protein CASSYSLSSYNEQFF.

This rearrangement joins TRBV3-1 (or the pseudogene TRBV3-2) to TRBJ1-5; 8 bases line up with TRBD1. Germline-derived CDR1 and CDR2 are LGHDT and YNNKEL (reference sequence). This CDR3 comprises 16 residues. After removal of 0 bases from V and 4 bases from J, the junction contained 5 bases not matched to a gene. CDR3 bases: TGTGCCAGCAGCCAAGATAGCGGACAGGGTAATCAGCCCCAGCATTTT. Translated, it gives CASSQDSGQGNQPQHF.

The chain links TRBV14 to TRBJ1-2, with a tentative D call TRBD1 (6 bases). The germline V gene has CDR1 SGHDN and CDR2 FVKESK. Trimming stripped 4 bases from V and 8 bases from J, with 29 bases between. CDR3 length equals 18 residues. The CDR3 DNA reads as TGTGCCAGCAGCCCGACCAGGAGGAGCGGGGGGCCTTTGGAAGGCTACACCTTC. Protein sequence: CASSPTRRSGGPLEGYTF.

The chain couples TRBV7-9 to TRBJ1-1; no firm D call. From germline, CDR1 is SEHNR and CDR2 FQNEAQ (reference sequence). Trimming took off 6 bases at V and 0 bases at J, with 5 bases between the two ends. The CDR3 consists of 12 residues. The DNA for the CDR3 is TGTGCCAGCAGTTCAGTGAACACTGAAGCTTTCTTT. It specifies CASSSVNTEAFF.